The 8 T cell receptor beta chains below all came from one sample that was sequenced in a study of shared clonotypes between healthy human individuals. Positive CCR7 selection of CD45RO-negative cells yielded the naive CD8 cells, and terminally differentiated effector memory CD45RA+ cells were excluded. The protocol was immunoSEQ multiplex PCR, while the TCRdb copy is restricted to in-frame clones and leaves out a portion. The table includes about 2.1 million clones, around 93% detected once. Input material: naive CD8+ T cells from PBMCs. Every receptor here comes from a man between 18 and 35 years old in good health. Some clones in this sample may be carry-over from other donors' samples.

This chain uses TRBV6-4 with TRBJ2-1; D is undetermined. The CDR3 sequence is 13 residues long. Germline CDR1 is MRHNA and CDR2 is SNTAGT. V lost 6 bases, J lost 0 bases, and 6 bases lay in between. This chain's CDR3 is CASRESSYNEQFF. The CDR3, as DNA: TGTGCCAGCAGAGAGAGCTCCTACAATGAGCAGTTCTTC.

The genes are TRBV11-1 and TRBJ2-7; D remains unclear. Germline V lookup: CDR1 SGHAT, CDR2 FQDESV (reference sequence). The V and J ends lost 2 bases and 0 bases respectively, with 11 bases between them. The CDR3 totals 15 residues. In DNA form, the CDR3 reads TGTGCCAGCAGCTTATCACAGTACCCCTCCTACGAGCAGTACTTC. Protein sequence: CASSLSQYPSYEQYF. Looking up the rest from reference TRBV11-1 and TRBJ2-7 gives the full variable domain: EAEVAQSPRYKITEKSQAVAFWCDPISGHATLYWYRQILGQGPELLVQFQDESVVDDSQLPKDRFSAERLKGVDSTLKIQPAELGDSAMYLCASSLSQYPSYEQYFGPGTRLTVT.

This chain uses TRBV9 with TRBJ2-7, with 9 positions matching TRBD1. Germline lookup yields CDR1 SGDLS and CDR2 YYNGEE. J lost 5 bases, V lost 0 bases, and 9 bases had no gene match. The CDR3 has 16 amino acids. CDR3 coding DNA: TGTGCCAGCAGCGTAGCGAGGGACAGGGTCGGTAACGAGCAGTACTTC. It encodes CASSVARDRVGNEQYF.

The chain uses TRBV11-3 and TRBJ1-1; unclear D gene. V was clipped by 0 bases and J by 0 bases, with 5 bases between them. Germline CDR1 SGHNT, CDR2 YENEEA. This CDR3 spans 14 amino acids. The CDR3 sequence is CASSLERVNTEAFF. DNA for the CDR3: TGTGCCAGCAGCTTAGAGAGGGTGAACACTGAAGCTTTCTTT.

The chain combines TRBV29-1 with TRBJ2-1; 10 bases fit TRBD1. In germline, CDR1 is SQVTM, CDR2 ANQGSEA. This CDR3 spans 12 amino acids. V was pared by 7 bases and J by 7 bases, with 4 bases of the junction left unmatched. The CDR3 coding sequence is TGCAGCGCCTGGACAGGGGGGAATGAGCAGTTCTTC. Protein sequence: CSAWTGGNEQFF.

This chain joins TRBV28 and TRBJ2-3, with 15 positions matching TRBD2. Trimming at V came to 5 bases and at J to 6 bases, leaving 9 bases not matched to a gene. Germline CDR1 reads MDHEN; CDR2 reads SYDVKM. The CDR3 runs 17 residues. The chain's CDR3 is CASSLGLAGGPGDTQYF. The DNA of the CDR3 is TGTGCCAGCAGTCTAGGACTAGCGGGAGGGCCGGGTGATACGCAGTATTTT.

The V and J genes are TRBV19 and TRBJ2-7; 9 nucleotides agree with TRBD1. The CDR3 consists of 15 residues. The ends lost 3 bases at V and 5 bases at J; junction bases unmatched: 8. Per the germline V gene, CDR1 is LNHDA and CDR2 is SQIVND (reference sequence). CDR3 region: CASSITGGYLNEQYF. The CDR3 DNA is TGTGCCAGTAGTATCACAGGGGGCTATCTTAACGAGCAGTACTTC.

This clone was counted a single time. The chain recombines TRBV7-9 with TRBJ1-4; 7 bases match TRBD1. CDR1 and CDR2 (germline): SEHNR, FQNEAQ (reference sequence). V was clipped by 5 bases and J by 5 bases; unmatched bases: 14. There are 17 residues in the CDR3. The CDR3 DNA is TGTGCCAGCAGCCCACCAACAGGGGCTCTCTGGAATGAAAAACTGTTTTTT. Translated: CASSPPTGALWNEKLFF.